Described below is a single T cell receptor beta chain sequence and its context. Its antigen remains unknown. This sample was included in a study of cytomegalovirus exposure and HLA in healthy donors. Every donor was a healthy person donating bone marrow. The CDR3 length is 15 residues. The V segment lost 7 bases and the J segment 4 bases; nucleotides outside the gene matches: 8. Germline CDR1 and CDR2: SNHLY and FYNNEI. PCR used 60 Vbeta primers and 13 Jbeta primers. Method: immunoSEQ multiplex PCR; TCRdb's copy keeps in-frame clones and lacks some. Among tens of thousands of clones listed, 65% to 80% were seen once. Study-level findings and limits: Within a later analysis, the majority of CMV-associated TCR beta chains appeared HLA-restricted.

Sequencing input: PBMCs. This TCR came from a male donor in good health and CMV-seropositive. The chain carries TRBV2 and TRBJ2-3; 10 bases agree with TRBD1. CDR3 region: CASIPTGGRADTQYF. Written as DNA, the CDR3 is TGTGCCAGCATCCCGACAGGGGGCAGGGCAGATACGCAGTATTTT.